This section outlines one TCR beta chain sequence together with its context. The antigen remains undetermined. The CDR3 covers 14 residues. CDR1 and CDR2 (germline): SQVTM, ANQGSEA. Trimming removed 0 bases from V and 5 bases from J; junction bases left unmatched: 5. This specimen belongs to a study of T cell responses to AZD1222 COVID-19 vaccine. Study observations and caveats: Donors, mostly white British, included more females; clonal diversity was possibly underestimated.

Data came from immunoSEQ multiplex PCR; TCRdb stores just in-frame clones and leaves some out. The profile covers 110,000 to 150,000 clones, with 80% to 90% appearing a single time and 5% to 6.5% taken by the ten largest. This chain uses TRBV29-1 with TRBJ2-7; TRBD1 agrees at 9 bases. This clonotype was obtained from an adult in good health. Sequenced here: peripheral blood, sampled on day 0 of AZD1222 vaccination. CDR3 sequence (DNA): TGCAGCGTTGAAGATCGGACAGGGGCGGACGAGCAGTACTTC. As protein: CSVEDRTGADEQYF.